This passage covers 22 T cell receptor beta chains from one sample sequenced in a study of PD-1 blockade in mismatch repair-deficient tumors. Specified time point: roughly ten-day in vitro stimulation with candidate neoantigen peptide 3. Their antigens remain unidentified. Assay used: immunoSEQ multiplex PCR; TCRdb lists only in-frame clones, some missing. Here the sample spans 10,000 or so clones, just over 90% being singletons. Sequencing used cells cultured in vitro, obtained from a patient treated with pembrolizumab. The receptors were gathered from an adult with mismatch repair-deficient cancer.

CDR3 sequence (DNA): TGCGCCAGCAGCTTGGTTGATGGGTCGGGGGAGACCCAGTACTTC. Translation gives CASSLVDGSGETQYF. The chain has TRBV5-1 and TRBJ2-5, with D maybe TRBD2 (5 bases). Per germline, CDR1 SGHRS and CDR2 YFSETQ. The CDR3 is 15 residues long. V dropped 0 bases and J dropped 5 bases, with 14 bases sitting between them.

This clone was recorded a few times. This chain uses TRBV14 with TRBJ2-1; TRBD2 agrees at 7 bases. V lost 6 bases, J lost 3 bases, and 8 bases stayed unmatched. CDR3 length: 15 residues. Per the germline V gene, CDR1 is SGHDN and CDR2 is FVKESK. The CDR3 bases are TGTGCCAGCAGGATGGGGGGAGGGTACTACAATGAGCAGTTCTTC. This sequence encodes CASRMGGGYYNEQFF.

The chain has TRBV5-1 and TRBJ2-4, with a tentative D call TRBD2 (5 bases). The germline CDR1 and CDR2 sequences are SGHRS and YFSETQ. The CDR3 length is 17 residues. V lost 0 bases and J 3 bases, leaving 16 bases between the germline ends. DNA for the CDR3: TGCGCCAGCAGCTTGGGAGGCGGGCGAGGAAGCAAAAACATTCAGTACTTC. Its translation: CASSLGGGRGSKNIQYF.

CDR3 sequence: CASSLTSVNYGYTF. The CDR3 nucleotides read TGTGCCAGCAGCTTGACGTCAGTTAACTATGGCTACACCTTC. The chain is built from TRBV5-6 and TRBJ1-2; D is ambiguous. CDR3 length: 14 amino acids. Germline CDR1 SGHDT, CDR2 YYEEEE. V gave up 1 base and J gave up 1 base, with 8 bases separating them.

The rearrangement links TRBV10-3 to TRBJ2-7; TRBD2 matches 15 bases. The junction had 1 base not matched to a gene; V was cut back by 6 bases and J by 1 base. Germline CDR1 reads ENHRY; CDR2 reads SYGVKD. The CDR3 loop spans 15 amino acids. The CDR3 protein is CAISGTSGRSYEQYF. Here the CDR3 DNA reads TGTGCCATCAGCGGGACTAGCGGGAGGTCCTACGAGCAGTACTTC.

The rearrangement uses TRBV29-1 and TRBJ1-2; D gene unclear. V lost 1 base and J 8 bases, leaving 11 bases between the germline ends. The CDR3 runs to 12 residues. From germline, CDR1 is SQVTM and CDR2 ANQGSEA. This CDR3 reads CSVEGAAPGYTF. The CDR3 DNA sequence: TGCAGCGTTGAAGGGGCAGCCCCGGGCTACACCTTC.

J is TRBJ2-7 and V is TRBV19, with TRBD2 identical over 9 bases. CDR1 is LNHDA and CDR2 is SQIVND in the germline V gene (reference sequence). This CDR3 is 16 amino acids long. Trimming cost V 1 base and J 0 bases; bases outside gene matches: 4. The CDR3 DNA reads TGTGCCAGTAGTATAGGCGATAGCGGGAGCTCCTACGAGCAGTACTTC. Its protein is CASSIGDSGSSYEQYF.

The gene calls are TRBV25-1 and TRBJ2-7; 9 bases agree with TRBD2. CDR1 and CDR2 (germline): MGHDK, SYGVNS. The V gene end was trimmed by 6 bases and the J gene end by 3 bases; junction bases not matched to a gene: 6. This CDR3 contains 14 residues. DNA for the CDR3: TGTGCCAGCAGGACTAGCGGAGGAAGCTACGAGCAGTACTTC. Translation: CASRTSGGSYEQYF.

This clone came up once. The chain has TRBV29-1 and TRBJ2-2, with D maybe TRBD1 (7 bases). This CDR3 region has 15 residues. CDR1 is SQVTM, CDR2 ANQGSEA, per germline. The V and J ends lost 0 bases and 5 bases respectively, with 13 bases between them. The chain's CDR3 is CSVEDWPGGTGELFF. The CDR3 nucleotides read TGCAGCGTTGAAGATTGGCCAGGGGGGACCGGGGAGCTGTTTTTT.

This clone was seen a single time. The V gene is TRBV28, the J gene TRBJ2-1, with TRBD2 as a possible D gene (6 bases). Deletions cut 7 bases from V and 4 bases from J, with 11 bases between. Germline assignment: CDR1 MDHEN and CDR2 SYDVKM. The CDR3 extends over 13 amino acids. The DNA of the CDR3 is TGTGCCAGCATCCCCGGGGGTTACAATGAGCAGTTCTTC. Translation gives CASIPGGYNEQFF.

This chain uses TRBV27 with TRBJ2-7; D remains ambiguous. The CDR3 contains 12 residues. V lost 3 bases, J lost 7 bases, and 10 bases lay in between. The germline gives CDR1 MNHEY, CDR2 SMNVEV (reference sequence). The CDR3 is CASSFSAGEQYF. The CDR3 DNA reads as TGTGCCAGCAGTTTCAGCGCCGGGGAGCAGTACTTC.

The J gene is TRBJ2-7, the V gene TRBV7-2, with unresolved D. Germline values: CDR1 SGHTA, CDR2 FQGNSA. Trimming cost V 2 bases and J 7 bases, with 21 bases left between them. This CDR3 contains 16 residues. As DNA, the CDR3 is TGTGCCAGCAGCTTACGAGCGCAAGGTCCACTATATGAGCAGTACTTC. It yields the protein CASSLRAQGPLYEQYF.

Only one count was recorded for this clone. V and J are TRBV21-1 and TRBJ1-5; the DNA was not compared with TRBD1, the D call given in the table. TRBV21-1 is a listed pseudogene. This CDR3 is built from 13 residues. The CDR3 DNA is TGTGCCAGCATCTCAGGGGCCAATCAGCCCCAGCATTTT. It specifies CASISGANQPQHF.

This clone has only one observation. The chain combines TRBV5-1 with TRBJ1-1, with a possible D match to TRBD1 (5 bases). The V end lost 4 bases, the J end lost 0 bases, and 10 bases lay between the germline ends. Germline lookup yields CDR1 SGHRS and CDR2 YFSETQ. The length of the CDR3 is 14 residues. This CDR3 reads CASSEGIVNTEAFF. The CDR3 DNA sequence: TGCGCCAGCAGCGAGGGGATAGTGAACACTGAAGCTTTCTTT.

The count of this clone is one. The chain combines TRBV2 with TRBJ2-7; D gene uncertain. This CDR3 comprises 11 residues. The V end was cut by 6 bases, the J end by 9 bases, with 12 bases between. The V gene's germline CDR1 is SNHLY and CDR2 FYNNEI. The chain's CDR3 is CASRQWTGQYF. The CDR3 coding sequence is TGTGCCAGCAGGCAATGGACGGGGCAGTACTTC.

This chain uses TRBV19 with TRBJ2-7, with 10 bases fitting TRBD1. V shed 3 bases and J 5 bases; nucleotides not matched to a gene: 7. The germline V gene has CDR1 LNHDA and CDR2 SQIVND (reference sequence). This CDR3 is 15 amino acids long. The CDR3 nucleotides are TGTGCCAGTAGTATCCTGGGACAGGGGACGGACGAGCAGTACTTC. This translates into CASSILGQGTDEQYF.

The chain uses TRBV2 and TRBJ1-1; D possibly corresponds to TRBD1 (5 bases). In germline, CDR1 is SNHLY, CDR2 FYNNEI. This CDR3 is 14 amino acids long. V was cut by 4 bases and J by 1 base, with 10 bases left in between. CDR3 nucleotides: TGTGCCAGCAGTGCCGGTCAGGGGAACACTGAAGCTTTCTTT. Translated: CASSAGQGNTEAFF.

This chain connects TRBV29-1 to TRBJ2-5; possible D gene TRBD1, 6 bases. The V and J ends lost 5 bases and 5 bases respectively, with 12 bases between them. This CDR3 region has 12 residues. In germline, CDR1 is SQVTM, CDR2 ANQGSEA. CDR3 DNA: TGCAGCGTTCTACAGGGAGAGGAGACCCAGTACTTC. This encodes CSVLQGEETQYF.

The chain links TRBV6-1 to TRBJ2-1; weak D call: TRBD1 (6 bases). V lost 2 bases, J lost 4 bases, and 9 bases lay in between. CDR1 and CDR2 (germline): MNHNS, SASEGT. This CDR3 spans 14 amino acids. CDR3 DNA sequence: TGTGCCAGCAGTGAAAACAGGGAGTACAATGAGCAGTTCTTC. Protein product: CASSENREYNEQFF.

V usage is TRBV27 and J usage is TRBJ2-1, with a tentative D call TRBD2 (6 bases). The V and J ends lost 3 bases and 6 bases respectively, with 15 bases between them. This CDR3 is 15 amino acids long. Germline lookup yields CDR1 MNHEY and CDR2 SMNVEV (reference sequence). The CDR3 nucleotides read TGTGCCAGCAGTTTTCTAACGGGAGCGGTCAATGAGCAGTTCTTC. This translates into CASSFLTGAVNEQFF.

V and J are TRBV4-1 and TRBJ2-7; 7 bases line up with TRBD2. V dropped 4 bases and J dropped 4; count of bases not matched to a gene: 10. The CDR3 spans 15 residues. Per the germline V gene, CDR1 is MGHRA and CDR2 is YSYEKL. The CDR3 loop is CASSLLREARYEQYF. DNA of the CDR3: TGCGCCAGCAGCCTACTACGGGAGGCCAGGTACGAGCAGTACTTC.

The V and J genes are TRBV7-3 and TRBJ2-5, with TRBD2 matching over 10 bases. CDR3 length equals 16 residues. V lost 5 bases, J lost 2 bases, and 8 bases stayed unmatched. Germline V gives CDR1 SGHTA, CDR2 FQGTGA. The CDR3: CASSLRLAGKQETQYF. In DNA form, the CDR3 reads TGTGCCAGCAGCCTAAGACTAGCGGGTAAACAAGAGACCCAGTACTTC.